Listed below are T cell receptor beta chains from one sample, sequenced in a study of blood T cells in healthy people across ages. Via MiXCR, TCRdb re-called the 5' RACE reads, giving one row per CDR3 protein. The sample records under 2,000,000 distinct CDR3 sequences, about 49% being singletons. The sample was blood. The receptors shown here come from a woman in her forties in good health. CDR3s include the opening cysteine and the closing phenylalanine or tryptophan. D genes are given only for firm matches. The listing skips clone size in some rows; elsewhere it reads once, few, many or a size class.

DNA: TGTGCCAGCAGCTTGGCCGTTCGGGGGAAGGACACTGAAGCTTTCTTT
CDR3: CASSLAVRGKDTEAFF
V: TRBV5-6
D: -
size: -
J: TRBJ1-1

DNA: TGCGCCAGCACCTCGGCGGCGGTCGAGACCCAGTACTTC
CDR3: CASTSAAVETQYF
V: TRBV5-1
D: -
size: -
J: TRBJ2-5

DNA: TGCAGTGCTAGAGCCCGGCCACCCACCACCGATTCCTACGAGCAGTACTTC
CDR3: CSARARPPTTDSYEQYF
V: TRBV20-1
D: -
size: -
J: TRBJ2-7

DNA: TGCGCCAGCAGCCCACGCCCTATCGGGGAGGTCCCAGATACGCAGTATTTT
CDR3: CASSPRPIGEVPDTQYF
V: TRBV5-1
D: -
size: -
J: TRBJ2-3

DNA: TGTGCCAGCAGGTACGGACAGGCGAGCTCCTACGAGCAGTACTTC
CDR3: CASRYGQASSYEQYF
V: TRBV6-2/TRBV6-3
D: TRBD1
size: -
J: TRBJ2-7

DNA: TGCAGTGCTAGAGGCAGGATCTCCTACGAGCAGTACTTC
CDR3: CSARGRISYEQYF
V: TRBV20-1
D: -
size: -
J: TRBJ2-7

DNA: TGTGCCAGCAGTTTCGCCGGGACCGCCTATTCACCCCTCCACTTT
CDR3: CASSFAGTAYSPLHF
V: TRBV27
D: -
size: -
J: TRBJ1-6

DNA: TGTGCCAGCAGTTTACCCCGTGAGCAGTTCTTC
CDR3: CASSLPREQFF
V: TRBV28
D: -
size: few
J: TRBJ2-1

DNA: TGTGCCACCAGCACAGGGATGGGCCGATACGAGCAGTACTTC
CDR3: CATSTGMGRYEQYF
V: TRBV15
D: -
size: -
J: TRBJ2-7

DNA: TGTGCCAGCACCGGGGCCAGGGTCCTTCTACTAGCCAAAAACATTCAGTACTTC
CDR3: CASTGARVLLLAKNIQYF
V: TRBV27
D: -
size: few
J: TRBJ2-4

DNA: TGTGCCAGCAGTTTATACCCGGACAGGGCGCAAGAGACCCAGTACTTC
CDR3: CASSLYPDRAQETQYF
V: TRBV28
D: TRBD1
size: -
J: TRBJ2-5

DNA: TGTGCCAACAGCTCCAGACTAGCGGGGGGGCCTCGTGTCGGCGCTGAGCAGTTCTTC
CDR3: CANSSRLAGGPRVGAEQFF
V: TRBV7-2
D: TRBD2
size: -
J: TRBJ2-1

DNA: TGTGCCAGCAGCAAGCTCTTAACCGGGACAGGGGGCCGCGAGCAGTACTTC
CDR3: CASSKLLTGTGGREQYF
V: TRBV21-1
D: -
size: -
J: TRBJ2-7

DNA: TGTGCCACCAGCAGAGGCCCGGTTGAGACCCAGTACTTC
CDR3: CATSRGPVETQYF
V: TRBV15
D: -
size: many
J: TRBJ2-5

DNA: TGTGCCAGCAGTCTCGACAGGGGGAGTTGGAATGAGCAGTTCTTC
CDR3: CASSLDRGSWNEQFF
V: TRBV6-2/TRBV6-3
D: TRBD1
size: -
J: TRBJ2-1

DNA: TGTGCCAGCAGTTTGGTAACCTACCCCTACGAGCAGTACTTC
CDR3: CASSLVTYPYEQYF
V: TRBV28
D: -
size: -
J: TRBJ2-7

DNA: TGTGCCAGCAGCGTAGAGGACAGGGCAGAGACCCAGTACTTC
CDR3: CASSVEDRAETQYF
V: TRBV9
D: TRBD1
size: -
J: TRBJ2-5

DNA: TGTGCCAGCAGCTTAGCTAGCCGGGCGCCCCAGCATTTT
CDR3: CASSLASRAPQHF
V: TRBV7-8
D: -
size: -
J: TRBJ1-5

DNA: TGCAGCGTTGAAGATCGGGGACAGGAACCTAGAGAGACCCAGTACTTC
CDR3: CSVEDRGQEPRETQYF
V: TRBV29-1
D: TRBD1
size: many
J: TRBJ2-5

DNA: TGCGCCAGCGGTTCGTCAAGCGGGGGTACGCAGTATTTT
CDR3: CASGSSSGGTQYF
V: TRBV5-1
D: TRBD2
size: -
J: TRBJ2-3

DNA: TGTGCCAGCAGCTCGGGACTTATGGACTACGAGCAGTACTTC
CDR3: CASSSGLMDYEQYF
V: TRBV6-5
D: -
size: -
J: TRBJ2-7